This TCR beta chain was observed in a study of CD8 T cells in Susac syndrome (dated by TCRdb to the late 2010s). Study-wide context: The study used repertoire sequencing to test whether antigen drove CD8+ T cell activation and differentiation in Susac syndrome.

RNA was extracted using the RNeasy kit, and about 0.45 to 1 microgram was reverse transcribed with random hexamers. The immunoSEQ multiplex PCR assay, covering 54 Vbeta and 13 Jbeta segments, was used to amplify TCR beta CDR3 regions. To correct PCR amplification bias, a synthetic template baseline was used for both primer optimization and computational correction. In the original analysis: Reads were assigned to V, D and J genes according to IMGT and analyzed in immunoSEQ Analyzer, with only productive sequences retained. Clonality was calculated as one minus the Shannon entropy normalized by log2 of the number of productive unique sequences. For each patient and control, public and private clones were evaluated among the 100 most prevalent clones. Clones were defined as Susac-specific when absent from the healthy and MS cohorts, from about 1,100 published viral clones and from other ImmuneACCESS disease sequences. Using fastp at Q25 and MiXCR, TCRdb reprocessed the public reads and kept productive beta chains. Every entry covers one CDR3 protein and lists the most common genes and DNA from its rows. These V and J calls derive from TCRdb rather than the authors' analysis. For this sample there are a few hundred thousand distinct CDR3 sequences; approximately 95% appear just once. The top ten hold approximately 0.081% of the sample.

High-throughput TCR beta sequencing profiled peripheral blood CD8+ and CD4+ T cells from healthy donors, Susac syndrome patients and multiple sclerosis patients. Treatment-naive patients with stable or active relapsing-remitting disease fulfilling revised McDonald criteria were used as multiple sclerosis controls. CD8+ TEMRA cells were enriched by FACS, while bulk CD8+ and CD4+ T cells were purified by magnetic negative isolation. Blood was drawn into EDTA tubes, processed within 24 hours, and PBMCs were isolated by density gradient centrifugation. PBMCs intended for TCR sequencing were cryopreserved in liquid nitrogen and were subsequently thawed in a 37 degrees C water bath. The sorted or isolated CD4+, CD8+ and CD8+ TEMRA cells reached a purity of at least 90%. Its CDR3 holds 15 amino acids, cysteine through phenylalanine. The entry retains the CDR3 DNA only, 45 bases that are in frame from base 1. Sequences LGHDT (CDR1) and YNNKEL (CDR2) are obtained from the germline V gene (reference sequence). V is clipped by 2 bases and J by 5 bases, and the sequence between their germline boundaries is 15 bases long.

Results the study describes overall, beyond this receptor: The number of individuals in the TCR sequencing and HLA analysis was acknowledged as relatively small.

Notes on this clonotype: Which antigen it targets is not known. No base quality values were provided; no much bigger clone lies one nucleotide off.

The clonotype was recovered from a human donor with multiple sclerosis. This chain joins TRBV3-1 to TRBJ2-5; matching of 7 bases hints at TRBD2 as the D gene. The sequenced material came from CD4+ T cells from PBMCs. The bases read TGTGCCAGCAGCCAATTGAGGGGGGGACGGGAGACCCAGTACTTC. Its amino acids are CASSQLRGGRETQYF.